This T cell receptor (beta chain) was captured in a study of metastatic and nonmetastatic thyroid tumors. Background on the study: Where malignant and benign thyroid patients were concerned, repertoires were compared across blood and tumor or nodule tissue.

Authors' data handling: The study's classifier, a distant-metastasis tool for papillary thyroid cancer, was built using CDR3 differences across clinicopathological groups. From the PCR reads, TCRdb re-called clones with MiXCR. TCRdb's processing, not the study's, gives the V and J calls here. The data contain more than 90,000 clones, about 12% of them singletons. This clone was recorded at least ten times. Its antigen is undetermined. Study observations and caveats: In both blood and tumor samples, TCR beta diversity was reported significantly higher for malignant than benign nodules.

Thyroid surgery was preceded by no treatment in any patient. The specimen sequenced was blood. The TCR originated in a female donor with papillary thyroid cancer or a benign thyroid nodule (not recorded which). Some clones in this sample may be carry-over from other donors' samples.

This CDR3 reads CASSQGVAGGGTEAFF. DNA of the CDR3: TGCGCCAGCAGCCAAGGGGTTGCCGGGGGCGGGACTGAAGCTTTCTTT. This chain connects TRBV4-3 to TRBJ1-1, with D tentatively TRBD1 (6 bases). The CDR3 loop spans 16 amino acids. V lost 1 base to trimming and J lost 5 bases, with 17 bases between them. Per the germline V gene, CDR1 is LGHNA and CDR2 is YSLEER.